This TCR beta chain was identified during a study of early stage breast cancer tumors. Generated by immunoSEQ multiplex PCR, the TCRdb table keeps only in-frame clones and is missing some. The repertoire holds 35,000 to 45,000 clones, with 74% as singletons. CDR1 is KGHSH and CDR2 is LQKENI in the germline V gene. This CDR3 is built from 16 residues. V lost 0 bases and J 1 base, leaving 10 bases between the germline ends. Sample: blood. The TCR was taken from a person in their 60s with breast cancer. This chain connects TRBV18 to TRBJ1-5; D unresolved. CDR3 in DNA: TGTGCCAGCTCACCACCGTGGCAGACGAGCAATCAGCCCCAGCATTTT. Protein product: CASSPPWQTSNQPQHF.